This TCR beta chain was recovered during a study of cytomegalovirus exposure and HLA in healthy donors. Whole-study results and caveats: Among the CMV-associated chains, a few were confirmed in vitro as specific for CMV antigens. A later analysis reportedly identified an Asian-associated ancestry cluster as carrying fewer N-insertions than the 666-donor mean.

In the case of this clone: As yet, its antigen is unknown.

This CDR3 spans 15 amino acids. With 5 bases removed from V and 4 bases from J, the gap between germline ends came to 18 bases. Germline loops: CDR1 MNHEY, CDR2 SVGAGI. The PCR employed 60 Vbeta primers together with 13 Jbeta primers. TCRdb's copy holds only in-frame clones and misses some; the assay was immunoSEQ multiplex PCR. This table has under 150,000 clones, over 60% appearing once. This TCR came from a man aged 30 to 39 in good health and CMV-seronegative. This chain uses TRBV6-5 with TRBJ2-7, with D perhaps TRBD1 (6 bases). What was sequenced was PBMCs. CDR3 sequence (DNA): TGTGCCAGCAGTCTGGGGGCGGACGGCGCATACGAGCAGTACTTC. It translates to CASSLGADGAYEQYF.